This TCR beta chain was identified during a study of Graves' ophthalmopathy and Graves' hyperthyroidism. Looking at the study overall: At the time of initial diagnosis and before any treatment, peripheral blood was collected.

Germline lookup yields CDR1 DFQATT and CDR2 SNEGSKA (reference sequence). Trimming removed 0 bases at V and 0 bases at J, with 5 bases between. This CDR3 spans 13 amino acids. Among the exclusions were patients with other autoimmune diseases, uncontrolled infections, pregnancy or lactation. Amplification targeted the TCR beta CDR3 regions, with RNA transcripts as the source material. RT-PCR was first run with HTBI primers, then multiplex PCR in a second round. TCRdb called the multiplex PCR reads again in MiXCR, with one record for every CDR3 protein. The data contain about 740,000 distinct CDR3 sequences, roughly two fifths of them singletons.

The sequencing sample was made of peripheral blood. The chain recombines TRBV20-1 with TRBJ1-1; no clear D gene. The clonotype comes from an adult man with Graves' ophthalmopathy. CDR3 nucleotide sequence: TGCAGTGCTAGAGATACGGTGAACACTGAAGCTTTCTTT. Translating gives CSARDTVNTEAFF.